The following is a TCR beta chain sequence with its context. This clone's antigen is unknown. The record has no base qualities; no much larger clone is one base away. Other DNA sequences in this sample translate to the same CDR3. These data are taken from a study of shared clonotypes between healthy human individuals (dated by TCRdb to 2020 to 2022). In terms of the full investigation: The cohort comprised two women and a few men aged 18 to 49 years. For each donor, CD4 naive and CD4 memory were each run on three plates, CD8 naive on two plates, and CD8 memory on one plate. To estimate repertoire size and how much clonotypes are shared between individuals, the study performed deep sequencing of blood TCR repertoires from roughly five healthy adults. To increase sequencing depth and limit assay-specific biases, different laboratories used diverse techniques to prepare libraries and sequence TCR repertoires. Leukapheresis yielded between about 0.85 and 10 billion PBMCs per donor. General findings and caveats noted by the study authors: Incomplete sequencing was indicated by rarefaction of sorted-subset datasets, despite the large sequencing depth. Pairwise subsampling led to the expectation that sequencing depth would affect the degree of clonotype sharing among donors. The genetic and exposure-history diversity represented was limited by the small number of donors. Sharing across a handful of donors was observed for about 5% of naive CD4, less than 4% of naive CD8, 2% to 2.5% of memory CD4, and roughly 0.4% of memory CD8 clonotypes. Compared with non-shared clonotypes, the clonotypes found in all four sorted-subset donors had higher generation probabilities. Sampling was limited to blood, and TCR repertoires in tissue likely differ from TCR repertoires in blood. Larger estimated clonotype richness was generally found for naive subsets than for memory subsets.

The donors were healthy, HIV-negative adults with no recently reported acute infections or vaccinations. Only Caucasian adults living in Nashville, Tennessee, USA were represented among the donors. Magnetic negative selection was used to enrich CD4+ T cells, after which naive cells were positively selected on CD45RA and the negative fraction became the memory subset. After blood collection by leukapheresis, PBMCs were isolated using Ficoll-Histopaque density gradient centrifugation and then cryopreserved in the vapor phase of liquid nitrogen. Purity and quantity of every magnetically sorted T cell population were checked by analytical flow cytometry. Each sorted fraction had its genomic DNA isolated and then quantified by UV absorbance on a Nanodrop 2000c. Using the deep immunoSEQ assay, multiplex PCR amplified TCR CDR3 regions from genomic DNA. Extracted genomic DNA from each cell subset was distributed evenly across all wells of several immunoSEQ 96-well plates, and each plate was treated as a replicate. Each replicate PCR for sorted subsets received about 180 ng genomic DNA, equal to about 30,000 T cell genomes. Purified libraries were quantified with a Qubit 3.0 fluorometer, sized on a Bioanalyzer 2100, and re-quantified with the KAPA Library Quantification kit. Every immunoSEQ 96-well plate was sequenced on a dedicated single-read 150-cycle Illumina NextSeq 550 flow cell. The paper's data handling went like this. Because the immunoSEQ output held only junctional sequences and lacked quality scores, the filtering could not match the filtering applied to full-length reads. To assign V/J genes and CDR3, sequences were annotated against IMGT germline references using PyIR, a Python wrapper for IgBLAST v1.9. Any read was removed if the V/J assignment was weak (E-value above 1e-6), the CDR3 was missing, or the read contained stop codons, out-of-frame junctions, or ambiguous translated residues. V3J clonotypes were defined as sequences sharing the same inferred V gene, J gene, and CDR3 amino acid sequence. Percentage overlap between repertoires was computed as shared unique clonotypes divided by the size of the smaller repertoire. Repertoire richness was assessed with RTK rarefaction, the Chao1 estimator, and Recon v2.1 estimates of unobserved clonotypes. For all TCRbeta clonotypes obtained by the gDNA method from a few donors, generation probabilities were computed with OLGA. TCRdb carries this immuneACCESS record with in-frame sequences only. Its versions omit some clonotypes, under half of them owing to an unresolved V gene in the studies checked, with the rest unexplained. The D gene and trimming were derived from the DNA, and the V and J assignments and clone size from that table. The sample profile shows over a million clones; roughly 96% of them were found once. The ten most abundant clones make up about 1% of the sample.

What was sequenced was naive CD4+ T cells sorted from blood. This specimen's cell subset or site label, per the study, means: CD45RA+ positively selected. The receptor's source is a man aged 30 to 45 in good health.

The DNA is as follows: TGTGCCAGCAGCTTAGGACTAGCGGGAACCGGGGAGCTGTTTTTT. It encodes CASSLGLAGTGELFF. The chain is encoded by TRBV11-2 joined to TRBJ2-2; 11 bases in the junction line up with TRBD2. For this chain, trimming is 1 base at the V end and 5 bases at the J end, and the number of junction bases without a gene match is 0. From its cysteine to its phenylalanine, the CDR3 spans 15 amino acids. The kept DNA is CDR3 alone, 45 bases in frame from the first base. In the germline V gene, CDR1 corresponds to SGHAT and CDR2 to FQNNGV.